The rows below give T cell receptor beta chains drawn from one sample of a study of cytomegalovirus exposure and HLA in healthy donors. TCRdb's copy holds only in-frame clones and misses some; the assay was immunoSEQ multiplex PCR. There are some 94,000 clones in the sample; roughly 71% occur only once, and 2.5% to 3% lies in the top ten. Sequenced sample: PBMCs. These receptors all come from a man aged 50 to 60 in good health and CMV-seronegative. Both conserved end residues are part of each CDR3. A D gene is named only where the DNA matches it firmly. Clone size appears in some rows only: once, few, many, or a class for an expanded clone.

D gene	V gene	clone size	J gene	CDR3 DNA	CDR3 protein
TRBD2	TRBV5-1	.	TRBJ2-3	TGCGCCAGCAGCTTGGGCGCTAGCGGGGAGACAGATACGCAGTATTTT	CASSLGASGETDTQYF
.	TRBV7-3	.	TRBJ2-2	TGTGCCAGCAGTTCTAGCCGAGTTAACACCGGGGAGCTGTTTTTT	CASSSSRVNTGELFF
.	TRBV9	few	TRBJ2-1	TGTGCCAGCAGCGTAGGAGGCGTGACGTTGTTCTTC	CASSVGGVTLFF
TRBD1	TRBV7-2	.	TRBJ1-3	TGTGCCAGCAGCTTCGGGACAGGGGGTGTTCCCATATATTTT	CASSFGTGGVPIYF
.	TRBV7-7	once	TRBJ2-7	TGTGCTAGCAGCGAAAGAGCAGGGACACTGTACGAGCAGTACTTC	CASSERAGTLYEQYF
TRBD1	TRBV5-1	.	TRBJ2-5	TGCGCCAGCAGCCGGACAGGGCTATACCAAGAGACCCAGTACTTC	CASSRTGLYQETQYF
TRBD1	TRBV29-1	.	TRBJ2-3	TGCAGCGTACTCGGACAGGGGACAGATACGCAGTATTTT	CSVLGQGTDTQYF
.	TRBV11-2	.	TRBJ1-5	TGTGCCAGCAGCAGGGGGGGTGGGCAGCCCCAGCATTTT	CASSRGGGQPQHF
.	TRBV28	.	TRBJ2-5	TGTGCCAGCAGTCAGACACTTGTGGCAGGGCTCCAAGAGACCCAGTACTTC	CASSQTLVAGLQETQYF
TRBD1	TRBV9	few	TRBJ2-3	TGTGCCAGCAGCGTTTCAGGGGGACACACAGATACGCAGTATTTT	CASSVSGGHTDTQYF
.	TRBV21-1	.	TRBJ1-1	TGTGCCAGCAGCCAAAGGGAGGACGGCAATTCATCGGCTTTCTTT	CASSQREDGNSSAFF
TRBD1	TRBV20-1	.	TRBJ1-1	TGCGGGACAGGGCTGAACACTGAAGCTTTCTTT	CGTGLNTEAFF
TRBD2	TRBV10-3	once	TRBJ2-5	TGTGCCATCAGTGAGTCGGGACTAGCGAAAGAGACCCAGTACTTC	CAISESGLAKETQYF
.	TRBV27	.	TRBJ1-1	TGTGCCAGCAGTCCAAGGGGGGGTTGGGTTATGAACACTGAAGCTTTCTTT	CASSPRGGWVMNTEAFF
TRBD2	TRBV7-2	once	TRBJ2-2	TGTGCCAGCAGCTTAGCCCCCCTTTTACTAGCGGGAGGGCGCATCACCGGGGAGCTGTTTTTT	CASSLAPLLLAGGRITGELFF
TRBD1	TRBV19	.	TRBJ1-2	TGTGCCAGTATCTCGGACAGGGGCCACAAGGGGAGTACTCCGCGTGGCTACACCTTC	CASISDRGHKGSTPRGYTF
.	TRBV5-6	.	TRBJ1-1	TGTGCCAGCAGCTTGAAGGTCGGGTTATTGAACACTGAAGCTTTCTTT	CASSLKVGLLNTEAFF
TRBD1	TRBV4-2	.	TRBJ1-1	TGTGCCAGCAGTCCGGACAGGGGGCAACGCACTGAAGCTTTCTTT	CASSPDRGQRTEAFF
TRBD1	TRBV6-1	.	TRBJ2-7	TGTGCCAGCACCTACAAGGGACAGGGTGACTACGAGCAGTACTTC	CASTYKGQGDYEQYF
.	TRBV12-2	few	TRBJ1-5	TGTGCAAGTCGCTCTTCCACCCACAGGGGGAGTCAGCCCCAGCATTTT	CASRSSTHRGSQPQHF
.	TRBV30	.	TRBJ2-3	TGTGCCTGGAGCAGGACTCACTTGGTGGGTACGCAGTATTTT	CAWSRTHLVGTQYF
.	TRBV4-3	.	TRBJ1-2	TGCGCCAGCAGCCAAGGATACAGCAACTATGGCTACACCTTC	CASSQGYSNYGYTF
.	TRBV19	few	TRBJ1-5	TGTGCCAGTAGTTGGCAGGGCACCAGCAATCAGCCCCAGCATTTT	CASSWQGTSNQPQHF
.	TRBV5-1	.	TRBJ2-5	TGCGCCAGCAATCTCCAAGAGACCCAGTACTTC	CASNLQETQYF
.	TRBV28	.	TRBJ1-1	TGTGCCAGCAGCCCCCCCGACACGGTGAACACTGAAGCTTTCTTT	CASSPPDTVNTEAFF
TRBD2	TRBV5-1	few	TRBJ2-1	TGCGCCAGCAGCTTGGTTCGGGAGGGTAACAATGAGCAGTTCTTC	CASSLVREGNNEQFF
TRBD1	TRBV12-5	.	TRBJ2-1	TGTGCTAGTGGTTCAATTCATCGGGACAGGGACTACAATGAGCAGTTCTTC	CASGSIHRDRDYNEQFF
.	TRBV6-5	.	TRBJ1-1	TGTGCCAGCAGCCCCCGGACTCACACTGAAGCTTTCTTT	CASSPRTHTEAFF
TRBD2	TRBV5-4	.	TRBJ2-3	TGTGCCAGCAGCACGGGACTAGCGGGAGTAGCAGATACGCAGTATTTT	CASSTGLAGVADTQYF
.	TRBV19	.	TRBJ2-7	TGTGCCAGTAGTACCCGGGCGGGACAGACCTCCTACGAGCAGTACTTC	CASSTRAGQTSYEQYF
TRBD2	TRBV7-3	.	TRBJ2-2	TGTGCCAGCAGCTTACTAGCGGGGTCAACCACCGGGGAGCTGTTTTTT	CASSLLAGSTTGELFF
.	TRBV5-4	.	TRBJ2-7	TGTGCCAGCAGCTCCCAGGCTGGGGGGTGGTCCTACGAGCAGTACTTC	CASSSQAGGWSYEQYF
TRBD1	TRBV7-9	.	TRBJ1-1	TGTGCCAGCAGATCAGGGGGCTCGGGTTTAACTTTCTTT	CASRSGGSGLTFF
TRBD1	TRBV6-1	.	TRBJ1-2	TGTGCCACCCTCCGAGGACAGGCCAACTATGGCTACACCTTC	CATLRGQANYGYTF
.	TRBV5-5	.	TRBJ2-3	TGTGCCAGCAGCCCAGAAAGGGGGAGCACAGATACGCAGTATTTT	CASSPERGSTDTQYF
TRBD1	TRBV5-1	.	TRBJ2-5	TGCGCCAGCAGCACCCCGGGACAGCCGGGAGAGACCCAGTACTTC	CASSTPGQPGETQYF
.	TRBV4-3	.	TRBJ2-2	TGCGCCAGCAGTCCTACGGTGGTTGACGGGGAGCTGTTTTTT	CASSPTVVDGELFF
.	TRBV28	.	TRBJ1-5	TGTGCCAGCAGTTCGCGGAGAGGCAATCAGCCCCAGCATTTT	CASSSRRGNQPQHF
.	TRBV5-4	.	TRBJ2-3	TGTGCCAGCAGCTTGGCTAGCACAGATACGCAGTATTTT	CASSLASTDTQYF
TRBD1	TRBV19	.	TRBJ1-3	TGTGCCAGTAGTCCAACCGGGACAGGGGCTGGAAACACCATATATTTT	CASSPTGTGAGNTIYF
TRBD1	TRBV29-1	.	TRBJ1-2	TGCAGCGTTGAAGGTCGTCTGACAGGGGCGGCGGGCTATGGCTACACCTTC	CSVEGRLTGAAGYGYTF
TRBD2	TRBV18	.	TRBJ2-7	TGTGCCAGCTCACCACCGGTAGCGGGGCCCCACGAGCAGTACTTC	CASSPPVAGPHEQYF
.	TRBV7-2	.	TRBJ1-2	TGTGCCAGCAGCTTGAGGGGGTTTAACTATGGCTACACCTTC	CASSLRGFNYGYTF
.	TRBV4-1	.	TRBJ2-5	TGCGCCAGCAGCCAGAGAGAGTTCCAAGAGACCCAGTACTTC	CASSQREFQETQYF
TRBD2	TRBV27	.	TRBJ2-1	TGTGCCAGCAGTCCTGGACTAGCGGGAGCCAGAGAGGAGTTCTTC	CASSPGLAGAREEFF
TRBD2	TRBV6-5	.	TRBJ2-5	TGTGCCAGCAAAATAGCGGGAGGGATCGGAGAGACCCAGTACTTC	CASKIAGGIGETQYF
TRBD1	TRBV28	.	TRBJ1-4	TGTGCCAGCAGCCCGACAGGGCGTGATGAAAAACTGTTTTTT	CASSPTGRDEKLFF
TRBD1	TRBV19	.	TRBJ1-2	TGTGCCAGTAGTTTAGGACAGGGGTGGTTTGGCTACACCTTC	CASSLGQGWFGYTF
TRBD1	TRBV19	.	TRBJ1-4	TGTGCCAGTAGTATGGACAGGGGGCTGCTGGAAAAACTGTTTTTT	CASSMDRGLLEKLFF